The entry that follows covers one T cell receptor beta chain sequence. The data derive from a study of Ad26.COV2.S vaccination and SARS-CoV-2 variants. Measured with immunoSEQ multiplex PCR; TCRdb has only the in-frame clones, and not every one. The sample holds 440,000 or so clones, 92% seen once. Treatment defined: roughly 18 received Ad26.COV2.S at low or high dose, single or two shots; 5 received placebo; per-sample allocation not given. Sample collection was performed on day 63 after the first vaccine or placebo injection. Trimming removed 0 bases from V and 3 bases from J, with 8 bases in between. This CDR3 has 15 residues. Germline loops: CDR1 MNHNY, CDR2 SVGAGI (reference sequence).

The material was peripheral blood, obtained in a trial of Ad26.COV2.S vaccine versus placebo. The sequence derives from a person aged 18-60 years who received the Ad26.COV2.S COVID-19 vaccine or a placebo. This chain uses TRBV6-6 with TRBJ1-4; a weak D match, TRBD1 (5 bases). The DNA for the CDR3 is TGTGCCAGCAGTTACTCGGCAGGGCCTAATGAAAAACTGTTTTTT. Translation gives CASSYSAGPNEKLFF.